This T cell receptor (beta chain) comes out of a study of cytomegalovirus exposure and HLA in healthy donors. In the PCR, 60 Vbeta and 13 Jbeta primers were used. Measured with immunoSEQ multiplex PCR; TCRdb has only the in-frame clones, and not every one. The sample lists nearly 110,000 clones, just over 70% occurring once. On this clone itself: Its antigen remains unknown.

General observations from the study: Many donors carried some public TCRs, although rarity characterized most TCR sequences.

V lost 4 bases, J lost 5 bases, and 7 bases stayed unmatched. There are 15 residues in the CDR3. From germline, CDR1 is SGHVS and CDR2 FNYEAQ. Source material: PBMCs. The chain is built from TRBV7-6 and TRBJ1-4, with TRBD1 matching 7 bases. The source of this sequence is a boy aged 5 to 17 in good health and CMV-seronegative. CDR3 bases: TGTGCCAGCAGCTCCCCCGGGGACAGAAATGAAAAACTGTTTTTT. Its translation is CASSSPGDRNEKLFF. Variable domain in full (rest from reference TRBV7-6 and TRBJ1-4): GAGVSQSPRYKVTKRGQDVALRCDPISGHVSLYWYRQALGQGPEFLTYFNYEAQQDKSGLPNDRFSAERPEGSISTLTIQRTEQRDSAMYRCASSSPGDRNEKLFFGSGTQLSVL.